These 27 T cell receptor beta chains originate from one sample sequenced in a study of post-analysis software for immune sequencing data. For these receptors, no antigen is known. Included in the TCR beta cDNA libraries were unique molecular identifiers. TCRdb called the PCR reads again in MiXCR, with one record for every CDR3 protein. The repertoire includes hundreds of thousands of distinct CDR3 sequences, about 40% of them detected once, and more than 1.5% sits in the top ten. Overall study findings and caveats: Controls showed lower frequencies than patients for roughly 5 TRBV segments, and TRBV5-6, TRBV5-1 and TRBV20-1 were among these.

The sample was blood. The receptors derive from a girl between 10 and 17 years old with multiple sclerosis.

This clonotype was seen only a few times. The chain links TRBV12-3 or TRBV12-4 to TRBJ2-7, with 10 bases aligning to TRBD2. With V trimmed by 2 bases and J by 5 bases, 6 bases remained unmatched. The CDR3 loop spans 15 amino acids. Here the CDR3 reads CASSLSRTSGDEQYF. CDR3 DNA: TGTGCCAGCAGTTTATCCAGGACTAGCGGAGACGAGCAGTACTTC.

The chain couples TRBV7-9 to TRBJ2-3; D is possibly TRBD2 (5 bases). The CDR3 length is 15 residues. V lost 4 bases to trimming and J lost 4 bases, with 15 bases between them. From germline, CDR1 is SEHNR and CDR2 FQNEAQ (reference sequence). The CDR3 is CASSWGTSYPDTQYF. The CDR3 coding sequence is TGTGCCAGCAGCTGGGGAACTAGTTACCCAGATACGCAGTATTTT.

The sample holds a few counts of this clonotype. V gene TRBV7-3 combines with J gene TRBJ2-1; weak D call: TRBD2 (6 bases). The CDR3 has 16 amino acids. Trimming removed 1 base at V and 5 bases at J, with 15 bases between. From germline, CDR1 is SGHTA and CDR2 FQGTGA. The CDR3 DNA reads TGTGCCAGCAGCTTAAATCAACCTAGCGTTGACAATGAGCAGTTCTTC. This translates into CASSLNQPSVDNEQFF.

This clonotype was picked up a small number of times. The J gene is TRBJ1-2, the V gene TRBV6-6; 7 nucleotides match TRBD1. CDR3 length: 14 amino acids. Germline lookup yields CDR1 MNHNY and CDR2 SVGAGI (reference sequence). Trimming cost V 9 bases and J 9 bases; bases outside gene matches: 16. CDR3 nucleotide sequence: TGTGCCAGTACCCTCCGCGTACAGGGGTCTAGCTACACCTTC. Amino acid sequence: CASTLRVQGSSYTF.

The chain combines TRBV28 with TRBJ2-5; 9 bases agree with TRBD2. The DNA end is more similar to TRBJ2-7, so the J call may be wrong. Germline V gives CDR1 MDHEN, CDR2 SYDVKM. The CDR3 loop spans 13 amino acids. For the CDR3, the DNA is TGTGCCAGCAGTTATCTAGCGGGATACGAGCAGTACTTC. Translating gives CASSYLAGYEQYF.

CDR3 residues: CASSPPAGTEQYF. CDR3 nucleotides: TGTGCCAGCTCACCACCGGCAGGGACCGAGCAGTACTTC. V is TRBV18 and J is TRBJ2-7, with D perhaps matching TRBD1 or TRBD2 (5 bases each). Germline lookup yields CDR1 KGHSH and CDR2 LQKENI. This CDR3 has 13 residues. Trimming stripped 0 bases from V and 6 bases from J, with 9 bases between.

V usage is TRBV20-1 and J usage is TRBJ2-5, with 10 bases matching TRBD2. The CDR3 covers 14 residues. The germline V gene has CDR1 DFQATT and CDR2 SNEGSKA (reference sequence). With V trimmed by 2 bases and J by 5 bases, 5 bases remained unmatched. The CDR3: CSARSGRAGETQYF. CDR3 coding DNA: TGCAGTGCTAGAAGCGGGAGGGCCGGGGAGACCCAGTACTTC.

The chain employs TRBV4-1 and TRBJ1-2; D remains unclear. Per the germline V gene, CDR1 is MGHRA and CDR2 is YSYEKL. V was pared by 2 bases and J by 4 bases, with 8 bases between. CDR3 length equals 13 residues. This chain's CDR3 is CASSQKEAYGYTF. The CDR3 DNA reads TGCGCCAGCAGCCAAAAAGAAGCCTATGGCTACACCTTC.

This chain connects TRBV5-5 to TRBJ2-1; D is possibly TRBD1 or TRBD2 (7 bases each). CDR1 is SGHKS, CDR2 YYEKEE, per germline (reference sequence). With 3 bases removed from V and 3 bases from J, the gap between germline ends came to 16 bases. The CDR3 length is 16 residues. The CDR3 is CASSSTGRADYNEQFF. In nucleotides, the CDR3 is TGTGCCAGCAGCTCGACAGGGAGGGCGGACTACAATGAGCAGTTCTTC.

The genes are TRBV12-3 or TRBV12-4 and TRBJ1-2; D perhaps matches TRBD1 (5 bases). The V and J ends lost 3 bases and 7 bases respectively, with 12 bases between them. This CDR3 has 13 amino acids. This CDR3 reads CASSFYSGSGYTF. CDR3 sequence (DNA): TGTGCCAGCAGTTTTTATTCAGGGAGTGGCTACACCTTC.

The chain is built from TRBV7-9 and TRBJ1-4, with 7 bases that match TRBD1. Trimming took 5 bases from V and 6 from J; bases not matched to a gene: 3. Germline V lookup: CDR1 SEHNR, CDR2 FQNEAQ (reference sequence). This CDR3 has 13 amino acids. The CDR3 here is CASSPGGYEKLFF. In DNA form, the CDR3 reads TGTGCCAGCAGCCCAGGGGGTTATGAAAAACTGTTTTTT.

V gene TRBV20-1 combines with J gene TRBJ2-5; TRBD1 might be the D (5 bases). This CDR3 is 15 amino acids long. Germline values: CDR1 DFQATT, CDR2 SNEGSKA (reference sequence). Trimming left V 6 bases short and J 4 bases short, with 21 bases between. CDR3 residues: CSASFVTAFGETQYF. The CDR3 bases are TGCAGTGCATCCTTTGTGACAGCCTTCGGAGAGACCCAGTACTTC.

V usage is TRBV5-1 and J usage is TRBJ2-3; no definite D call. The germline V and J ends were trimmed by 4 bases and 6 bases, with 9 bases remaining between them. CDR3 length equals 12 residues. The germline V gene encodes CDR1 SGHRS and CDR2 YFSETQ. The CDR3 DNA sequence: TGCGCCAGCAGCATCAAATCGGATACGCAGTATTTT. Its protein is CASSIKSDTQYF. Drawing the rest from reference TRBV5-1 and TRBJ2-3, the complete variable domain is KAGVTQTPRYLIKTRGQQVTLSCSPISGHRSVSWYQQTPGQGLQFLFEYFSETQRNKGNFPGRFSGRQFSNSRSEMNVSTLELGDSALYLCASSIKSDTQYFGPGTRLTVL.

The V gene is TRBV4-2, the J gene TRBJ1-1; no reliable D call. Germline V gene sequence: CDR1 LGHNA, CDR2 YNFKEQ. Trimming removed 4 bases at V and 6 bases at J, with 9 bases between. CDR3 length: 12 residues. CDR3 region: CASSPPNAEAFF. CDR3 bases: TGTGCCAGCAGCCCTCCCAACGCTGAAGCTTTCTTT.

The rearrangement joins TRBV29-1 to TRBJ2-1; TRBD2 aligns across 10 bases. Germline V gene sequence: CDR1 SQVTM, CDR2 ANQGSEA. Germline trimming cut 6 bases from V and 12 bases from J; bases unmatched to any gene: 23. This CDR3 has 17 amino acids. This chain's CDR3 is CSVGRATRAGGPAGQFF. CDR3 bases: TGCAGCGTAGGAAGGGCTACTAGAGCGGGAGGGCCTGCGGGGCAGTTCTTC.

Concerning this clonotype: A read error may account for a junction end that differs from germline. The rearrangement uses TRBV12-3 or TRBV12-4 and TRBJ2-1; no reliable D call. This CDR3 contains 13 residues. CDR3 nucleotides: TGTGCCAACAGTTCGAGGACCGGTTGGTCGCAGTTCTTC. Amino acids: CANSSRTGWSQFF.

The sample holds a few counts of this clonotype. The J gene is TRBJ1-5, the V gene TRBV12-3 or TRBV12-4; D remains ambiguous. The CDR3 consists of 14 residues. V lost 6 bases and J 2 bases, leaving 11 bases between the germline ends. CDR3 protein: CASSTRFGNQPQHF. CDR3 sequence (DNA): TGTGCCAGCAGCACCCGGTTTGGCAATCAGCCCCAGCATTTT.

V and J are TRBV5-6 and TRBJ2-7; unclear D gene. The assigned J gene may be wrong: the sequence end matches TRBJ2-5 better. The CDR3 is 13 amino acids. CDR1 is SGHDT, CDR2 YYEEEE, per germline. CDR3 DNA: TGTGCCAGCAGCTTGAACCCCGGGGAGACCCAGTACTTC. Protein sequence: CASSLNPGETQYF.

The V gene is TRBV2, the J gene TRBJ2-3; TRBD1 aligns across 12 bases. Germline V gene data show CDR1 as SNHLY and CDR2 as FYNNEI. V shed 4 bases, J shed 2 bases, and the junction held 13 bases outside the gene matches. This CDR3 comprises 19 residues. CDR3 protein: CASSAEGTGGISHTDTQYF. The CDR3 DNA follows: TGTGCCAGCAGTGCGGAGGGGACAGGGGGCATTTCACACACAGATACGCAGTATTTT.

This clonotype was detected only once. One end of the junction does not line up with germline, which may come from a read error. The chain joins TRBV6-6 to TRBJ2-7, with D possibly matching TRBD1 (6 bases). The CDR3 runs 15 residues. The germline gives CDR1 MNHNY, CDR2 SVGAGI (reference sequence). The CDR3 loop is CAGSPEKARGYEQYF. CDR3 bases: TGTGCCGGCAGCCCCGAAAAGGCCAGGGGCTACGAGCAGTACTTC.

This clonotype appeared many times. V and J are TRBV12-3 or TRBV12-4 and TRBJ2-4; 9 nucleotides agree with TRBD2. With V trimmed by 10 bases and J by 7 bases, 14 bases remained unmatched. The CDR3 length is 15 residues. CDR3: CATTGSGGPNNIQYF. Written as DNA, the CDR3 is TGTGCCACCACGGGCAGCGGGGGGCCTAATAACATTCAGTACTTC.

This chain joins TRBV2 and TRBJ2-1; 9 nucleotides agree with TRBD2. The V and J ends lost 7 bases and 2 bases, in that order; junction bases with no gene match: 18. Germline V lookup: CDR1 SNHLY, CDR2 FYNNEI. CDR3 size: 19 residues. CDR3 DNA sequence: TGTGCCAGCATGGGGTGGGCTAGCGGGATGAGGAGCGCCTACAATGAGCAGTTCTTC. Amino acid sequence: CASMGWASGMRSAYNEQFF.

In regard to this clonotype: The junction and the germline gene differ at one end; a read error may be behind it. CDR3 in amino acids: CATSRPHAETLYF. The CDR3, as DNA: TGTGCCACCAGCAGACCCCACGCGGAGACCCTGTACTTC. V and J are TRBV15 and TRBJ2-5, with D hard to call. In germline, CDR1 is LNHNV, CDR2 YYDKDF (reference sequence). The CDR3 runs 13 residues.

This clonotype was detected a few times. The chain uses TRBV20-1 and TRBJ2-5, with 11 bases lining up with TRBD2. In germline, CDR1 is DFQATT, CDR2 SNEGSKA (reference sequence). CDR3 length: 15 amino acids. J gave up 5 bases and V 1 base, and 6 bases lay outside the gene matches. The CDR3 loop reads CSARVTSGGGETQYF. The CDR3, as DNA: TGCAGTGCTAGAGTAACTAGCGGGGGCGGGGAGACCCAGTACTTC.

This chain uses TRBV6-1 with TRBJ2-1; 8 bases map to TRBD1. The CDR3 runs 16 residues. CDR1 and CDR2 from the germline V gene are MNHNS and SASEGT. Trimming took 5 bases from V and 7 from J; bases not matched to a gene: 13. The CDR3 DNA reads as TGTGCCAGCAGTACCCTTACATCAGGGGGCTGGAATGAGCAGTTCTTC. It yields the protein CASSTLTSGGWNEQFF.

This clonotype was seen ten or more times. The chain uses TRBV3-1 and TRBJ2-3; no definite D call. Per the germline V gene, CDR1 is LGHDT and CDR2 is YNNKEL (reference sequence). This CDR3 comprises 12 residues. Trimming left V 0 bases short and J 6 bases short, with 4 bases between. In nucleotides, the CDR3 is TGTGCCAGCAGCCAAGATTCGGATACGCAGTATTTT. Its protein product is CASSQDSDTQYF.

The chain has TRBV7-9 and TRBJ2-1, with no clear D. Trimming took off 6 bases at V and 6 bases at J, with 6 bases between the two ends. The CDR3 has 11 amino acids. Germline values: CDR1 SEHNR, CDR2 FQNEAQ (reference sequence). This chain's CDR3 is CASRDVNEQFF. CDR3 nucleotide sequence: TGTGCCAGCAGGGACGTCAATGAGCAGTTCTTC. Full variable domain (remainder filled in from reference TRBV7-9 and TRBJ2-1): DTGVSQNPRHKITKRGQNVTFRCDPISEHNRLYWYRQTLGQGPEFLTYFQNEAQLEKSRLLSDRFSAERPKGSFSTLEIQRTEQGDSAMYLCASRDVNEQFFGPGTRLTVL.